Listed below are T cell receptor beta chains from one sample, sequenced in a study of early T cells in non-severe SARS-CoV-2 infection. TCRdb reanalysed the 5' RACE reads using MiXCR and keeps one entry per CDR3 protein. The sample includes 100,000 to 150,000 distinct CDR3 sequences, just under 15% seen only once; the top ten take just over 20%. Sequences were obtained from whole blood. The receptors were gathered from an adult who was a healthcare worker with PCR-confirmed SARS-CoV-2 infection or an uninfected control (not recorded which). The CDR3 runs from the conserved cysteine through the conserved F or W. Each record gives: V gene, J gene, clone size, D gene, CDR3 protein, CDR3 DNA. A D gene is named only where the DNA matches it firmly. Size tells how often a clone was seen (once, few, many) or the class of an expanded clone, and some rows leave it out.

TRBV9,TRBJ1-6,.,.,CASSSLDQRSPLHF,TGTGCCAGCAGCTCCTTAGATCAGCGGTCACCCCTCCACTTT
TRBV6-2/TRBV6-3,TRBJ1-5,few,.,CASSDRQALYQPQHF,TGTGCCAGCAGTGATCGACAGGCCCTTTATCAGCCCCAGCATTTT
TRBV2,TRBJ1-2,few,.,CASSEQVGIIDYTF,TGTGCCAGCAGTGAGCAGGTCGGCATTATTGACTACACCTTC
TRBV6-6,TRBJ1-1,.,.,CATRGGASNTEAFF,TGTGCCACCCGAGGGGGGGCGAGTAACACTGAAGCTTTCTTT
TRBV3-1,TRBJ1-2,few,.,CASSQDGRPSGGYGYTF,TGTGCCAGCAGCCAAGATGGACGTCCTTCGGGGGGTTATGGCTACACCTTC
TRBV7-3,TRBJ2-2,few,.,CASSLNRDAGELFF,TGTGCCAGCAGCTTAAACAGGGATGCCGGGGAGCTGTTTTTT
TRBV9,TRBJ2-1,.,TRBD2,CASSGRGSSYNEQFF,TGTGCCAGCAGCGGGCGGGGGAGCTCCTACAATGAGCAGTTCTTC
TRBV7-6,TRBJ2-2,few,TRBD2,CASSLEGLSNTGELFF,TGTGCCAGCAGCTTAGAGGGACTATCGAACACCGGGGAGCTGTTTTTT
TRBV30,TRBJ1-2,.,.,CAWSRQAGAYGYTF,TGTGCCTGGAGTCGCCAGGCAGGGGCCTATGGCTACACCTTC
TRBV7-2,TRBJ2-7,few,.,CASSLGSHEQYF,TGTGCCAGCAGCTTAGGATCCCACGAGCAGTACTTC
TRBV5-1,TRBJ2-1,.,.,CASSSFDSRDEQFF,TGCGCCAGCAGCTCCTTTGACAGTAGGGATGAGCAGTTCTTC
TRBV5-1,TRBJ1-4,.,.,CASRPGWSREEEKLFF,TGCGCCAGCAGACCCGGCTGGTCCAGGGAAGAGGAAAAACTGTTTTTT
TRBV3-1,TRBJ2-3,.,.,CASSQDPSSTDTQYF,TGTGCCAGCAGCCAAGACCCGAGCAGCACAGATACGCAGTATTTT
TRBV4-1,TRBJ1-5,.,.,CASSGPLSNQPQHF,TGCGCCAGCAGCGGACCTTTAAGCAATCAGCCCCAGCATTTT
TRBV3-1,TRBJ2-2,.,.,CATAVGVYTGELFF,TGTGCCACCGCGGTGGGGGTGTATACCGGGGAGCTGTTTTTT
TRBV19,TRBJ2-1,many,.,CASSIDPGAGNEQFF,TGTGCCAGTAGTATAGATCCGGGGGCCGGTAATGAGCAGTTCTTC
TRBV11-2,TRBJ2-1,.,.,CASSLYSGVWEQFF,TGTGCCAGCAGCTTGTACTCAGGTGTGTGGGAGCAGTTCTTC
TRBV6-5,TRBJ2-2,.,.,CASSPYYSLKNTRELFF,TGTGCCAGCAGCCCCTATTACAGCCTAAAGAACACCAGGGAGCTGTTTTTT
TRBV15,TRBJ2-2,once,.,CATSFRRGNTGGLFF,TGTGCCACCAGCTTCCGTCGGGGGAACACCGGGGGGCTGTTTTTT
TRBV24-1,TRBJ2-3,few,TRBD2,CATSDPRGGLGDTQYF,TGTGCCACCAGTGACCCACGGGGGGGCCTGGGAGATACGCAGTATTTT
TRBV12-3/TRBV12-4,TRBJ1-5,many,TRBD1,CASSKGQGVQPQHF,TGTGCCAGCAGTAAAGGACAGGGAGTTCAGCCCCAGCATTTT
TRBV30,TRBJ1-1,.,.,CAWSVRKAEAFF,TGTGCCTGGAGTGTCCGCAAGGCTGAAGCTTTCTTT
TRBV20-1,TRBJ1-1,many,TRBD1,CSARDLQGAWNTEAFF,TGCAGTGCTAGAGATCTGCAGGGGGCCTGGAACACTGAAGCTTTCTTT
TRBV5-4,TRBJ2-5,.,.,CASSFTGTKETQYF,TGTGCCAGCAGCTTCACCGGGACAAAAGAGACCCAGTACTTC
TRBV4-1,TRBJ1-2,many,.,CASSQEGRANYGYTF,TGCGCCAGCAGCCAAGAAGGCAGAGCGAACTATGGCTACACCTTC
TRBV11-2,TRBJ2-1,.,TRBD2,CASSLQLAGGRNEQFF,TGTGCCAGCAGCCTGCAACTAGCGGGGGGACGCAATGAGCAGTTCTTC
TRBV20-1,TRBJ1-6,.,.,CSARTESSYNSPLHF,TGCAGTGCAAGGACGGAAAGCTCCTATAATTCACCCCTCCACTTT
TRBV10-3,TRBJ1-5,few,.,CAISESKGDSGNQPQHF,TGTGCCATCAGTGAGTCGAAAGGTGATTCGGGTAATCAGCCCCAGCATTTT
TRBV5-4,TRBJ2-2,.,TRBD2,CASSTGLATGELFF,TGTGCCAGCAGCACGGGACTAGCGACCGGGGAGCTGTTTTTT
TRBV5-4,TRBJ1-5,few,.,CASSLGGDKGQPQHF,TGTGCCAGCAGCTTGGGGGGGGATAAAGGCCAGCCCCAGCATTTT
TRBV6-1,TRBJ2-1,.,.,CASGYGGNNEQFF,TGTGCCAGCGGGTACGGGGGAAACAATGAGCAGTTCTTC
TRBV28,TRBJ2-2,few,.,CASSLYGAIPGELFF,TGTGCCAGCAGTTTATACGGGGCGATTCCCGGGGAGCTGTTTTTT
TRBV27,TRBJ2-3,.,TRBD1,CASSQQGPDTQYF,TGTGCCAGCAGTCAACAGGGGCCAGATACGCAGTATTTT
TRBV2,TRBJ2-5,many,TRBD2,CASSVAGETQYF,TGTGCCAGCAGCGTAGCGGGCGAGACCCAGTACTTC
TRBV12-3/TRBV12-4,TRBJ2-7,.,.,CASSLGLATGEQYF,TGTGCCAGCAGTTTAGGGCTAGCAACGGGAGAGCAGTACTTC
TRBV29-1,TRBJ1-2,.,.,CRVNGGHGYTF,TGCAGAGTCAACGGGGGACATGGCTACACCTTC
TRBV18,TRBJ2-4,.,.,CASSSNRGGKNIQYF,TGTGCCAGCTCATCGAACAGGGGGGGCAAAAACATTCAGTACTTC
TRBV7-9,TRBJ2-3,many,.,CASSPKRSDPTDTQYF,TGTGCCAGCAGCCCCAAACGATCGGATCCCACAGATACGCAGTATTTT
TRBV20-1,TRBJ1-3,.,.,CSASVPGLRNTIYF,TGCAGTGCTAGTGTTCCAGGGCTGCGAAACACCATATATTTT
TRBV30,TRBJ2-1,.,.,CACLPRRTPALDEQFF,TGTGCCTGCCTACCAAGGCGAACCCCGGCCTTGGATGAGCAGTTCTTC
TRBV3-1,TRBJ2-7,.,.,CASSPGVQGNYEQYF,TGTGCCAGCAGCCCGGGAGTACAGGGAAACTACGAGCAGTACTTC
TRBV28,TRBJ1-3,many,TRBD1,CASSPVGDRNTIYF,TGTGCCAGCAGCCCTGTCGGGGACAGGAACACCATATATTTT
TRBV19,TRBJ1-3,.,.,CASSPGATGNTIYF,TGTGCCAGTAGTCCAGGGGCTACGGGAAACACCATATATTTT
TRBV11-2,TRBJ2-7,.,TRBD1,CASSSDRGIPYEQYF,TGTGCCAGCAGCTCGGACAGGGGGATCCCCTACGAGCAGTACTTC
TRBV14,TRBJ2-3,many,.,CASSHRVEDTQYF,TGTGCCAGCAGCCACCGAGTGGAAGATACGCAGTATTTT
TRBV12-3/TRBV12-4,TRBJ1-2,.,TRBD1,CASSPDGTGPRYGYTF,TGTGCCAGCAGCCCAGACGGGACAGGGCCACGCTATGGCTACACCTTC
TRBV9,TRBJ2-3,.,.,CASSTPRDTQYF,TGTGCCAGCAGCACCCCTAGAGATACGCAGTATTTT
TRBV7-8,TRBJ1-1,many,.,CASSFGSEAFF,TGTGCCAGCAGCTTCGGGTCTGAAGCTTTCTTT
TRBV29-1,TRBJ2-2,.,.,CSVEAGVDTGELFF,TGCAGCGTTGAAGCAGGGGTCGACACCGGGGAGCTGTTTTTT
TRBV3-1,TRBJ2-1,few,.,CASSPSGTEQFF,TGTGCCAGCAGCCCCTCCGGGACAGAGCAGTTCTTC